Listed below are T cell receptor beta chains from one sample, sequenced in a study of glioma-infiltrating T cells. TCRdb ran MiXCR on the multiplex PCR reads and lists one entry per CDR3 protein. Found here are about 180,000 distinct CDR3 sequences, around 40% of them singletons; the top ten hold 5% to 5.5%. Sequencing was carried out using glioma tissue, nonneoplastic brain tissue, or PBMCs (not recorded which). Every receptor here comes from a human donor with low-grade glioma or glioblastoma, undergoing nonglioma brain surgery, or in good health (not recorded which). Each CDR3 is given with its conserved first and last residue. D genes are given only for firm matches. Only some rows state a clone size, as once, few, many or a class for expanded clones.

>.|.|TRBJ2-3|TRBV7-8
CASSPDRDTQYF
TGTGCCAGCAGCCCCGACCGAGATACGCAGTATTTT
>.|TRBD1|TRBJ1-4|TRBV4-1
CASSQRTGPAEKPFF
TGCGCCAGCAGCCAACGGACAGGACCCGCGGAAAAACCGTTTTTT
>.|.|TRBJ1-5|TRBV28
CATSLIPVSDQPQHF
TGTGCCACTAGTCTCATCCCGGTGTCGGATCAGCCCCAGCATTTT
>many|.|TRBJ2-3|TRBV27
CASTPSRFTDTQYF
TGTGCCAGCACTCCAAGCAGATTCACAGATACGCAGTATTTT
>.|.|TRBJ1-5|TRBV28
CASRGGRLNRHQHF
TGTGCCAGCCGAGGTGGCCGGTTAAATCGGCACCAGCATTTT
>few|TRBD1|TRBJ2-3|TRBV30
CAWSVARQGQRADTQYF
TGTGCCTGGAGTGTAGCCAGACAGGGGCAAAGGGCAGATACGCAGTATTTT
>.|.|TRBJ2-4|TRBV4-1
CASSQDFLAKNIQYF
TGCGCCAGCAGCCAAGACTTCCTAGCCAAAAACATTCAGTACTTC
>.|.|TRBJ2-3|TRBV20-1
CSAGAVRGSSTDKQYF
TGCAGTGCTGGAGCGGTACGAGGATCTAGCACAGATAAGCAGTATTTT
>many|TRBD1|TRBJ1-5|TRBV25-1
CASAGTGNQPQHF
TGTGCCAGCGCCGGGACAGGGAATCAGCCCCAGCATTTT
>many|.|TRBJ2-7|TRBV20-1
CSASQVSSYEQYF
TGCAGTGCTAGTCAAGTTAGCTCCTACGAGCAGTACTTC
>.|.|TRBJ2-7|TRBV12-3/TRBV12-4
CASSATDRPHEQYF
TGTGCCAGCAGCGCTACCGACAGGCCCCACGAGCAGTACTTC
>few|.|TRBJ2-4|TRBV4-1
CASSQDYKNIQYF
TGCGCCAGCAGCCAAGATTATAAAAACATTCAGTACTTC
>many|.|TRBJ2-2|TRBV28
CASSLRGTTGELFF
TGTGCCAGCAGTTTACGGGGGACCACCGGGGAGCTGTTTTTT
>.|.|TRBJ2-2|TRBV29-1
CSAQDWVDSGELFF
TGCAGCGCCCAGGACTGGGTAGACTCCGGGGAGCTGTTTTTT
>many|TRBD2|TRBJ2-3|TRBV14
CASSRGLAVDTQYF
TGTGCCAGCAGCCGGGGACTAGCGGTAGATACGCAGTATTTT
>many|.|TRBJ2-6|TRBV7-8
CASSLGRLSGANVLTF
TGTGCCAGCAGCTTAGGTCGGTTGTCTGGGGCCAACGTCCTGACTTTC
>many|.|TRBJ2-1|TRBV28
CATLGELGRNEQFF
TGTGCCACCCTGGGGGAGCTCGGTCGCAATGAGCAGTTCTTC
>once|.|TRBJ2-2|TRBV5-4
CASSLTRAGELFF
TGTGCCAGCAGCTTGACTAGAGCTGGGGAGCTGTTTTTT
>many|.|TRBJ2-3|TRBV7-9
CASSKGYSTDTQYF
TGTGCCAGCAGTAAGGGGTATAGCACAGATACGCAGTATTTT
>few|TRBD2|TRBJ2-1|TRBV29-1
CSVLGLAGATGNEQFF
TGCAGCGTTCTGGGACTAGCGGGAGCAACGGGGAATGAGCAGTTCTTC
>.|.|TRBJ2-1|TRBV2
CASSQIGREVYNEQFF
TGTGCCAGCAGCCAAATCGGGAGAGAGGTCTACAATGAGCAGTTCTTC
>many|TRBD1|TRBJ1-6|TRBV6-1
CASSRDRESPLHF
TGTGCCAGCAGCCGGGACAGGGAATCACCCCTCCACTTT
>.|.|TRBJ2-7|TRBV7-2
CASSSSRSSYGQYF
TGTGCCAGCAGCTCTTCTAGGAGCTCCTACGGGCAGTACTTC
>.|TRBD1|TRBJ2-1|TRBV15
CATSSRTGVEQFF
TGTGCCACCAGCAGCCGTACAGGGGTTGAGCAGTTCTTC
>many|TRBD1|TRBJ2-5|TRBV20-1
CSARDLWDSQETQYF
TGCAGTGCTAGAGATCTATGGGACAGTCAAGAGACCCAGTACTTC
>.|TRBD1|TRBJ2-7|TRBV6-5
CASTKRQGQYNEQYF
TGTGCAAGCACCAAGAGACAGGGCCAATACAATGAGCAGTACTTC
>.|.|TRBJ2-7|TRBV2
CASSEIREPSYEQYF
TGTGCCAGCAGTGAGATTCGGGAGCCATCCTACGAGCAGTACTTC
>many|.|TRBJ2-5|TRBV27
CASNSTDRCQETQYF
TGTGCCAGCAATTCCACTGACAGGTGCCAAGAGACCCAGTACTTC
>many|.|TRBJ2-1|TRBV20-1
CSARDRSAHNEQFF
TGCAGTGCTAGAGATAGAAGCGCGCACAATGAGCAGTTCTTC